These 8 T cell receptor beta chains were all obtained from the same sample, sequenced in a study of blood T cell repertoires in COVID-19 (dated by TCRdb to between 2020 and 2021). The receptor library was made with the immunoSEQ multiplex PCR assay. TCRdb carries this immuneACCESS record with in-frame sequences only. Its versions omit some clonotypes, under half of them owing to an unresolved V gene in the studies checked, with the rest unexplained. Here the sample has approximately 290,000 clones; around 82% occur a single time. Around 1% of the sample rests with the top ten. Sequences were obtained from peripheral blood. All receptors come from a human donor with COVID-19, enrolled during active disease. The donor label of this sample is uncertain.

The chain couples TRBV3-1 (or the pseudogene TRBV3-2) to TRBJ1-2; the match to TRBD1 covers 10 bases. CDR1 is LGHDT, CDR2 YNNKEL, per germline (reference sequence). J was trimmed by 8 bases and V by 2 bases; bases with no gene match: 8. CDR3 length: 15 residues. CDR3 amino acids: CASSQPTTGGIGYTF. For the CDR3, the DNA is TGTGCCAGCAGCCAACCCACGACAGGGGGCATAGGCTACACCTTC.

The chain uses TRBV19 and TRBJ2-3, with D perhaps matching TRBD2 (5 bases). CDR3 length: 15 residues. The germline V gene encodes CDR1 LNHDA and CDR2 SQIVND (reference sequence). Trimming cost V 10 bases and J 4 bases, with 21 bases left between them. The DNA of the CDR3 is TGTGCCACCCAACGCGGGCTAGAGAGCCCAGATACGCAGTATTTT. It is translated as CATQRGLESPDTQYF. The complete variable domain, with remaining parts taken from reference TRBV19 and TRBJ2-3, reads DGGITQSPKYLFRKEGQNVTLSCEQNLNHDAMYWYRQDPGQGLRLIYYSQIVNDFQKGDIAEGYSVSREKKESFPLTVTSAQKNPTAFYLCATQRGLESPDTQYFGPGTRLTVL.

With respect to this clone: The sample carries other DNA sequences with the same CDR3. The gene calls are TRBV15 and TRBJ1-5, with a tentative D call TRBD1 (6 bases). The CDR3 totals 15 residues. V lost 0 bases to trimming and J lost 7 bases, with 13 bases between them. CDR1 is LNHNV and CDR2 is YYDKDF in the germline V gene (reference sequence). CDR3 residues: CATSRDLGARQPQHF. The CDR3 region has the DNA TGTGCCACCAGCAGAGATTTGGGGGCGCGACAGCCCCAGCATTTT.

The rearrangement links TRBV2 to TRBJ1-2; D ambiguous. Germline values: CDR1 SNHLY, CDR2 FYNNEI. The CDR3 covers 14 residues. Between the trimmed V and J ends, which lost 0 bases and 2 bases, there was a span of 7 bases. As DNA, the CDR3 is TGTGCCAGCAGTGAAGCCGCGGTAAACTATGGCTACACCTTC. Translation: CASSEAAVNYGYTF.

This rearrangement joins TRBV2 to TRBJ1-2; D uncertain. The length of the CDR3 is 12 residues. Germline values: CDR1 SNHLY, CDR2 FYNNEI. Trimming removed 1 base at V and 3 bases at J, with 3 bases between. CDR3 nucleotides: TGTGCCAGCAGTGAAGGGCACTATGGCTACACCTTC. It codes for CASSEGHYGYTF. The full variable domain, its missing parts supplied by reference TRBV2 and TRBJ1-2, is EPEVTQTPSHQVTQMGQEVILRCVPISNHLYFYWYRQILGQKVEFLVSFYNNEISEKSEIFDDQFSVERPDGSNFTLKIRSTKLEDSAMYFCASSEGHYGYTFGSGTRLTVV.

This clone came up a few times. This chain joins TRBV5-1 and TRBJ1-4, with D maybe TRBD1 (6 bases). The CDR3 length is 16 residues. V lost 4 bases, J lost 0 bases, and 13 bases lay in between. Germline V gene data show CDR1 as SGHRS and CDR2 as YFSETQ. CDR3: CASSTGQTATNEKLFF. In DNA, the CDR3 is TGCGCCAGCAGCACCGGACAGACTGCAACTAATGAAAAACTGTTTTTT.

The V gene is TRBV28, the J gene TRBJ2-2; no clear D. Trimming took 3 bases from V and 5 from J, leaving 13 bases between them. The CDR3 consists of 15 residues. Germline CDR1 is MDHEN and CDR2 is SYDVKM. CDR3 coding DNA: TGTGCCAGCAGTTTCGCCAGGCGAAGAACCGGGGAGCTGTTTTTT. It translates to CASSFARRRTGELFF.

Only one count was recorded for this clone. The chain employs TRBV19 and TRBJ2-7; 11 nucleotides match TRBD2. The junction had 4 bases not matched to a gene; V was cut back by 2 bases and J by 4 bases. The CDR3 extends over 15 amino acids. The germline gives CDR1 LNHDA, CDR2 SQIVND (reference sequence). The chain's CDR3 is CASSISLAGGYEQYF. The DNA for the CDR3 is TGTGCCAGTAGTATATCGCTAGCGGGAGGATACGAGCAGTACTTC.